These 4 T cell receptor beta chains were all obtained from the same sample, sequenced in a study of beta chain features in type 1 diabetes. Antigens for these TCRs are unknown. Reverse transcription of all isolated RNA meant that expressed TCRB transcripts were sequenced. Libraries were prepared by immunoSEQ multiplex PCR; TCRdb keeps only in-frame clonotypes and omits some of them. This table holds hundreds of thousands of clones, 11% to 15% found once. General study findings and limits: Shortening that was moderate but significant affected the TCRB CDR3s of Type 1 diabetes patients in all four CD4+ subsets.

The sequencing sample was made of naive CD4+ T cells from blood. Every receptor here comes from a man aged 18-30 years with type 1 diabetes.

The genes are TRBV9 and TRBJ2-5; D uncertain. CDR1 and CDR2 (germline): SGDLS, YYNGEE. V lost 4 bases to trimming and J lost 1 base, with 8 bases between them. The CDR3 is made up of 13 amino acids. Here the CDR3 DNA reads TGTGCCAGCAGCCCCGGAACCCAAGAGACCCAGTACTTC. Translating it yields CASSPGTQETQYF. The whole variable domain, filled in from reference TRBV9 and TRBJ2-5, reads DSGVTQTPKHLITATGQRVTLRCSPRSGDLSVYWYQQSLDQGLQFLIQYYNGEERAKGNILERFSAQQFPDLHSELNLSSLELGDSALYFCASSPGTQETQYFGPGTRLLVL.

In the case of this clone: The junction departs from germline at one end; a sequencing error may be responsible. The chain couples TRBV7-7 to TRBJ2-1, with D possibly matching TRBD2 (5 bases). The CDR3 extends over 15 amino acids. Germline lookup yields CDR1 SSHAT and CDR2 FNYEAQ (reference sequence). The CDR3 here is CASSPGVARFDEQFF. CDR3 DNA: TGTGCTAGCAGCCCCGGGGTAGCGAGGTTCGATGAGCAGTTCTTC. Together with reference TRBV7-7 and TRBJ2-1, the CDR3 gives the full variable domain: GAGVSQSPRYKVTKRGQDVTLRCDPISSHATLYWYQQALGQGPEFLTYFNYEAQPDKSGLPSDRFSAERPEGSISTLTIQRTEQRDSAMYRCASSPGVARFDEQFFGPGTRLTVL.

The CDR3 bases are TGTGCCAGCAGCTCCCAGCCAAACATTCAGTACTTC. This codes for CASSSQPNIQYF. V is TRBV7-9 and J is TRBJ2-4; no clear D gene. Germline lookup yields CDR1 SEHNR and CDR2 FQNEAQ (reference sequence). This CDR3 is 12 amino acids long. Trimming removed 4 bases from V and 6 bases from J, with 7 bases in between.

The CDR3 DNA reads as TGTGCCTGGAGTGTACGACTAGCGGGCGAGCAGTTCTTC. Protein: CAWSVRLAGEQFF. This rearrangement joins TRBV30 to TRBJ2-1, with TRBD2 matching over 10 bases. With V trimmed by 0 bases and J by 10 bases, 3 bases remained unmatched. This CDR3 spans 13 amino acids. Germline CDR1 is GTSNPN and CDR2 is SVGIG (reference sequence).